A selection of T cell receptor beta chains follows, all from one sample in a study of beta chain features in type 1 diabetes. Libraries were prepared by immunoSEQ multiplex PCR; TCRdb keeps only in-frame clonotypes and omits some of them. The sample shows 350,000 to 400,000 clones, more than 12% of them seen only once. Sequenced material: naive CD4+ T cells from blood. The receptors here all came from a woman aged 18-29 years in good health. Each CDR3 is given with its conserved first and last residue. A D gene is named only where the DNA matches it firmly. The size of a clone is reported for some rows only, either as once, few or many, or as a class for expanded clones.

j_call: TRBJ2-3
v_call: TRBV28
clone_size: few
d_call: .
cdr3_length: 13
cdr3_aa: CASGISMTDTQYF
cdr3_nt: TGTGCCAGCGGAATTAGCATGACAGATACGCAGTATTTT

j_call: TRBJ1-2
v_call: TRBV6-5
clone_size: few
d_call: .
cdr3_length: 15
cdr3_aa: CASSQPGLQALGYTF
cdr3_nt: TGTGCCAGCAGTCAACCGGGACTCCAGGCCCTTGGCTACACCTTC

j_call: TRBJ2-1
v_call: TRBV30
clone_size: .
d_call: .
cdr3_length: 11
cdr3_aa: CAWSFAGEQFF
cdr3_nt: TGTGCCTGGAGTTTTGCGGGGGAGCAGTTCTTC

j_call: TRBJ2-7
v_call: TRBV14
clone_size: few
d_call: .
cdr3_length: 15
cdr3_aa: CASSRSWTVSYEQYF
cdr3_nt: TGTGCCAGCAGTCGCAGCTGGACAGTCTCCTACGAGCAGTACTTC

j_call: TRBJ2-2
v_call: TRBV9
clone_size: few
d_call: TRBD1
cdr3_length: 16
cdr3_aa: CASSSRTGANTGELFF
cdr3_nt: TGTGCCAGCAGCTCTCGGACAGGGGCGAACACCGGGGAGCTGTTTTTT

j_call: TRBJ2-7
v_call: TRBV18
clone_size: few
d_call: TRBD1
cdr3_length: 14
cdr3_aa: CASSQAGQGYEQYF
cdr3_nt: TGTGCCAGCTCCCAGGCGGGACAGGGGTACGAGCAGTACTTC

j_call: TRBJ2-3
v_call: TRBV11-2
clone_size: few
d_call: TRBD2
cdr3_length: 17
cdr3_aa: CASSLDGTSGSRYTQYF
cdr3_nt: TGTGCCAGCAGCTTAGACGGGACTAGCGGGAGTCGGTATACGCAGTATTTT

j_call: TRBJ2-1
v_call: TRBV28
clone_size: .
d_call: .
cdr3_length: 15
cdr3_aa: CASSLETSPYNEQFF
cdr3_nt: TGTGCCAGCAGTTTGGAGACCTCGCCCTACAATGAGCAGTTCTTC

j_call: TRBJ2-5
v_call: TRBV20-1
clone_size: few
d_call: .
cdr3_length: 11
cdr3_aa: CSALSGETQYF
cdr3_nt: TGCAGTGCGCTTAGCGGAGAGACCCAGTACTTC

j_call: TRBJ2-5
v_call: TRBV18
clone_size: few
d_call: TRBD2
cdr3_length: 16
cdr3_aa: CASSTRLAGPQETQYF
cdr3_nt: TGTGCCAGCTCTACCAGGCTAGCGGGGCCACAAGAGACCCAGTACTTC

j_call: TRBJ2-1
v_call: TRBV19
clone_size: .
d_call: .
cdr3_length: 12
cdr3_aa: CASSIRENEQFF
cdr3_nt: TGTGCCAGTAGTATCAGGGAAAATGAGCAGTTCTTC

j_call: TRBJ2-3
v_call: TRBV5-4
clone_size: few
d_call: TRBD2
cdr3_length: 17
cdr3_aa: CASSLDLLAGGTDTQYF
cdr3_nt: TGTGCCAGCAGCTTGGATTTATTAGCGGGAGGGACAGATACGCAGTATTTT

j_call: TRBJ2-7
v_call: TRBV28
clone_size: .
d_call: TRBD1
cdr3_length: 14
cdr3_aa: CASSSGQSTYEQYF
cdr3_nt: TGTGCCAGCAGTTCGGGACAGAGTACCTACGAGCAGTACTTC

j_call: TRBJ2-2
v_call: TRBV4-2
clone_size: .
d_call: .
cdr3_length: 18
cdr3_aa: CASSQEESHRRNTGELFF
cdr3_nt: TGTGCCAGCAGCCAAGAGGAGTCCCATAGGAGGAACACCGGGGAGCTGTTTTTT

j_call: TRBJ2-7
v_call: TRBV18
clone_size: .
d_call: .
cdr3_length: 15
cdr3_aa: CASSPLTSNSYEQYF
cdr3_nt: TGTGCCAGCTCACCACTGACAAGTAACTCCTACGAGCAGTACTTC

j_call: TRBJ2-5
v_call: TRBV29-1
clone_size: few
d_call: .
cdr3_length: 12
cdr3_aa: CSVVGAGETQYF
cdr3_nt: TGCAGCGTTGTGGGGGCGGGAGAGACCCAGTACTTC

j_call: TRBJ1-1
v_call: TRBV5-6
clone_size: few
d_call: TRBD1
cdr3_length: 15
cdr3_aa: CASSFQGALRTEAFF
cdr3_nt: TGTGCCAGCAGCTTTCAGGGGGCTCTTAGGACTGAAGCTTTCTTT

j_call: TRBJ1-2
v_call: TRBV7-8
clone_size: .
d_call: .
cdr3_length: 16
cdr3_aa: CASSFLLVGRSLGYTF
cdr3_nt: TGTGCCAGCAGCTTCCTGTTGGTGGGCAGATCCTTAGGCTACACCTTC

j_call: TRBJ2-7
v_call: TRBV28
clone_size: .
d_call: .
cdr3_length: 15
cdr3_aa: CASSFSRGFTYEQYF
cdr3_nt: TGTGCCAGCAGTTTCTCCCGAGGATTCACCTACGAGCAGTACTTC

j_call: TRBJ1-1
v_call: TRBV30
clone_size: few
d_call: .
cdr3_length: 15
cdr3_aa: CAWSGGAGAGTEAFF
cdr3_nt: TGTGCCTGGAGCGGGGGGGCGGGGGCCGGCACTGAAGCTTTCTTT

j_call: TRBJ2-1
v_call: TRBV2
clone_size: few
d_call: TRBD2
cdr3_length: 12
cdr3_aa: CASIQAGVEQFF
cdr3_nt: TGTGCCAGCATTCAGGCGGGAGTTGAGCAGTTCTTC

j_call: TRBJ2-5
v_call: TRBV7-9
clone_size: few
d_call: TRBD2
cdr3_length: 15
cdr3_aa: CASRPLTGLDETQYF
cdr3_nt: TGTGCCAGCAGACCACTGACCGGACTAGACGAGACCCAGTACTTC

j_call: TRBJ1-4
v_call: TRBV9
clone_size: few
d_call: .
cdr3_length: 15
cdr3_aa: CASSVGWSGNEKLFF
cdr3_nt: TGTGCCAGCAGCGTAGGCTGGAGTGGTAATGAAAAACTGTTTTTT

j_call: TRBJ2-7
v_call: TRBV13
clone_size: few
d_call: TRBD2
cdr3_length: 18
cdr3_aa: CASRPGLAGAFGYVGQYF
cdr3_nt: TGTGCCAGCAGACCTGGACTAGCGGGAGCCTTCGGTTACGTGGGGCAGTACTTC

j_call: TRBJ1-1
v_call: TRBV29-1
clone_size: .
d_call: TRBD1
cdr3_length: 13
cdr3_aa: CSVGGQGHTEAFF
cdr3_nt: TGCAGCGTTGGAGGACAGGGTCACACTGAAGCTTTCTTT

j_call: TRBJ2-1
v_call: TRBV27
clone_size: .
d_call: .
cdr3_length: 17
cdr3_aa: CASSPRQDTLHYNEQFF
cdr3_nt: TGTGCCAGCAGTCCTCGACAGGATACACTTCATTACAATGAGCAGTTCTTC

j_call: TRBJ2-4
v_call: TRBV7-6
clone_size: once
d_call: .
cdr3_length: 14
cdr3_aa: CASSLRGLKNIQYF
cdr3_nt: TGTGCCAGCAGCTTAAGAGGGCTTAAAAACATTCAGTACTTC

j_call: TRBJ1-5
v_call: TRBV15
clone_size: .
d_call: .
cdr3_length: 11
cdr3_aa: CATSRVKPQHF
cdr3_nt: TGTGCCACCAGCAGAGTTAAGCCCCAGCATTTT

j_call: TRBJ1-2
v_call: TRBV29-1
clone_size: few
d_call: TRBD1
cdr3_length: 13
cdr3_aa: CSVGTEMNYGYTF
cdr3_nt: TGCAGCGTGGGGACAGAGATGAACTATGGCTACACCTTC

j_call: TRBJ1-4
v_call: TRBV18
clone_size: .
d_call: .
cdr3_length: 13
cdr3_aa: CASGRDATEKLFF
cdr3_nt: TGTGCCAGCGGGCGGGACGCAACCGAAAAACTGTTTTTT

j_call: TRBJ2-3
v_call: TRBV7-3
clone_size: .
d_call: TRBD2
cdr3_length: 14
cdr3_aa: CASSPQRGSDTQYF
cdr3_nt: TGTGCCAGCAGCCCCCAGCGGGGATCAGATACGCAGTATTTT

j_call: TRBJ1-1
v_call: TRBV4-1
clone_size: few
d_call: TRBD1
cdr3_length: 15
cdr3_aa: CASSQYRGYGTEAFF
cdr3_nt: TGCGCCAGCAGCCAGTACAGGGGCTACGGGACTGAAGCTTTCTTT

j_call: TRBJ1-4
v_call: TRBV7-9
clone_size: .
d_call: .
cdr3_length: 12
cdr3_aa: CASSLVREKLFF
cdr3_nt: TGTGCCAGCAGCTTAGTTCGGGAAAAACTGTTTTTT

j_call: TRBJ2-7
v_call: TRBV7-6
clone_size: .
d_call: TRBD1
cdr3_length: 16
cdr3_aa: CASSLLWDRDPYEQYF
cdr3_nt: TGTGCCAGCAGCCTTCTATGGGACAGGGACCCCTACGAGCAGTACTTC

j_call: TRBJ1-1
v_call: TRBV30
clone_size: .
d_call: .
cdr3_length: 13
cdr3_aa: CAWSENGVTEAFF
cdr3_nt: TGTGCCTGGAGTGAGAACGGGGTTACTGAAGCTTTCTTT

j_call: TRBJ2-7
v_call: TRBV5-1
clone_size: few
d_call: TRBD2
cdr3_length: 15
cdr3_aa: CASSFQLAGVYEQYF
cdr3_nt: TGCGCCAGCAGCTTCCAACTAGCGGGAGTATACGAGCAGTACTTC

j_call: TRBJ2-3
v_call: TRBV29-1
clone_size: .
d_call: .
cdr3_length: 14
cdr3_aa: CSGGGRGVTDTQYF
cdr3_nt: TGCAGCGGGGGGGGCAGGGGAGTCACAGATACGCAGTATTTT

j_call: TRBJ2-1
v_call: TRBV29-1
clone_size: .
d_call: .
cdr3_length: 15
cdr3_aa: CSVSSWVASHSEQFF
cdr3_nt: TGCAGCGTTAGTAGCTGGGTAGCATCGCATAGTGAGCAGTTCTTC

j_call: TRBJ2-7
v_call: TRBV10-3
clone_size: few
d_call: TRBD2
cdr3_length: 19
cdr3_aa: CAISESPGLAGGQAYEQYF
cdr3_nt: TGTGCCATCAGTGAATCCCCGGGACTAGCGGGAGGGCAGGCCTACGAGCAGTACTTC

j_call: TRBJ1-1
v_call: TRBV18
clone_size: few
d_call: .
cdr3_length: 16
cdr3_aa: CASSPAIGRSNTEAFF
cdr3_nt: TGTGCCAGCTCACCGGCTATTGGCAGGTCGAACACTGAAGCTTTCTTT

j_call: TRBJ2-1
v_call: TRBV2
clone_size: few
d_call: TRBD2
cdr3_length: 15
cdr3_aa: CASRALAGGGDEQFF
cdr3_nt: TGTGCCAGCAGGGCACTAGCGGGAGGAGGGGATGAGCAGTTCTTC

j_call: TRBJ1-2
v_call: TRBV15
clone_size: .
d_call: .
cdr3_length: 13
cdr3_aa: CATSRGGGMGYTF
cdr3_nt: TGTGCCACCAGCAGAGGTGGGGGCATGGGCTACACCTTC

j_call: TRBJ2-1
v_call: TRBV30
clone_size: .
d_call: TRBD2
cdr3_length: 17
cdr3_aa: CAWSVPLLAGPGNEQFF
cdr3_nt: TGTGCCTGGAGTGTGCCCTTACTAGCGGGCCCCGGAAATGAGCAGTTCTTC

j_call: TRBJ1-3
v_call: TRBV21-1
clone_size: .
d_call: .
cdr3_length: 16
cdr3_aa: CASSKAKQGAGNTIYF
cdr3_nt: TGTGCCAGCAGCAAAGCCAAACAGGGGGCAGGAAACACCATATATTTT

j_call: TRBJ2-1
v_call: TRBV10-3
clone_size: few
d_call: TRBD2
cdr3_length: 14
cdr3_aa: CAIRGGLADNEQFF
cdr3_nt: TGTGCCATCAGGGGGGGACTAGCGGACAATGAGCAGTTCTTC

j_call: TRBJ2-5
v_call: TRBV5-1
clone_size: few
d_call: TRBD1
cdr3_length: 15
cdr3_aa: CASSFGTGYQETQYF
cdr3_nt: TGCGCCAGCAGCTTTGGGACAGGGTACCAAGAGACCCAGTACTTC

j_call: TRBJ1-5
v_call: TRBV6-5
clone_size: .
d_call: .
cdr3_length: 15
cdr3_aa: CASSRTFDSNQPQHF
cdr3_nt: TGTGCCAGCAGCCGGACATTCGATAGCAATCAGCCCCAGCATTTT

j_call: TRBJ1-1
v_call: TRBV9
clone_size: .
d_call: .
cdr3_length: 14
cdr3_aa: CASKRDTRNTEAFF
cdr3_nt: TGTGCCAGCAAACGGGACACCCGAAACACTGAAGCTTTCTTT